This TCR beta chain appears in the sequencing data of a study of identical twins. This clonotype was observed a few times. TCRdb fed the 5' RACE reads into MiXCR, producing one record per CDR3 protein. This sample carries approximately 300,000 distinct CDR3 sequences, less than 9.5% of them seen once, and the ten largest clones take 7% to 8.5%. These same data were also listed under a study on yellow fever vaccine responses in identical twins.

The receptor was derived from a young woman in good health. The specimen sequenced was CD8+ T cells sorted from blood.

CDR3 bases: TGTGCCAGCAGTGAAGGGGGATTCAATGAAGCTTTCTTT. It yields the protein CASSEGGFNEAFF. The chain is built from TRBV6-1 and TRBJ1-1; D unclear. The length of the CDR3 is 13 residues. V dropped 1 base and J dropped 7 bases, with 10 bases sitting between them. Germline CDR1 MNHNS, CDR2 SASEGT.